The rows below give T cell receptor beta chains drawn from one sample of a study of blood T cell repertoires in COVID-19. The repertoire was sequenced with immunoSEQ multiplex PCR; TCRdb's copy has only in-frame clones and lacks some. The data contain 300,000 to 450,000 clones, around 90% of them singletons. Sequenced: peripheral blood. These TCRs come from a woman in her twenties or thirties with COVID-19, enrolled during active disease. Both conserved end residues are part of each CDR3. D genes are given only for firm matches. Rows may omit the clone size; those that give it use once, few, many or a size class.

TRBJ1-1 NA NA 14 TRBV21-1 TGTGCCAGCAGCAAAAGACAGACGAACACTGAAGCTTTCTTT CASSKRQTNTEAFF
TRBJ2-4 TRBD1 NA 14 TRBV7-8 TGTGCCAGCAGCTACGGGGACAGGGTAAACATTCAGTACTTC CASSYGDRVNIQYF
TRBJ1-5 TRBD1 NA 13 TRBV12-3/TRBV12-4 TGTGCCAGCAGCACAGGGGAGAGACAGCCCCAGCATTTT CASSTGERQPQHF
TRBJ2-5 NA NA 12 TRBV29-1 TGCAGCGTGTCGGGGGGCGGGGACACCCAGTACTTC CSVSGGGDTQYF
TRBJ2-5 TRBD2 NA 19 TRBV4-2 TGTGCCAGCAGCCAAGGGTGGCCGACTAGCGGGGGGCCCTGGGAGACCCAGTACTTC CASSQGWPTSGGPWETQYF
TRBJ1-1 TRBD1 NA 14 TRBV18 TGTGCCAGCTCACCTCTCGGGACAGACACTGAAGCTTTCTTT CASSPLGTDTEAFF
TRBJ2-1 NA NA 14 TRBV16 TGTGCCAGCAGCCACGTGGGAGTAGGTTATGAGCAGTTCTTC CASSHVGVGYEQFF
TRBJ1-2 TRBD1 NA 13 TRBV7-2 TGTGCCAGCAGCTCTCAGACAGGGTTGGGCTACACCTTC CASSSQTGLGYTF
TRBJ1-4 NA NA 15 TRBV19 TGTGCCAGTACCCCCAGTGCCGTCGGGGGAGAAAAACTGTTTTTT CASTPSAVGGEKLFF
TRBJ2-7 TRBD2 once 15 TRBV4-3 TGCGCCAGCAGCCAAACTAGCGGGGCCTCCTACGAGCAGTACTTC CASSQTSGASYEQYF
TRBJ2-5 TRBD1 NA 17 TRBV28 TGTGCCAGCAGTTTTAGACCCTTCGAGGGGGCCGGAGAGACCCAGTACTTC CASSFRPFEGAGETQYF
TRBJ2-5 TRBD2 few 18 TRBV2 TGTGCCAGCAGCCGTCGAAGGACTAGCGGGAGCCAGGGGGAGACCCAGTACTTC CASSRRRTSGSQGETQYF
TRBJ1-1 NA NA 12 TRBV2 TGTGCCAGCAGTGAGGGGGGAGGTGAAGCTTTCTTT CASSEGGGEAFF
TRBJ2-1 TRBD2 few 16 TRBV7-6 TGTGCCAGCAGCTACCCTAGCGGGGGGGGGATTAATGAGCAGTTCTTC CASSYPSGGGINEQFF
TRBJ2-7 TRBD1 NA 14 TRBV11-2 TGTGCCAGCAGCACACAACAGGGGTTCGACGAGCAGTACTTC CASSTQQGFDEQYF